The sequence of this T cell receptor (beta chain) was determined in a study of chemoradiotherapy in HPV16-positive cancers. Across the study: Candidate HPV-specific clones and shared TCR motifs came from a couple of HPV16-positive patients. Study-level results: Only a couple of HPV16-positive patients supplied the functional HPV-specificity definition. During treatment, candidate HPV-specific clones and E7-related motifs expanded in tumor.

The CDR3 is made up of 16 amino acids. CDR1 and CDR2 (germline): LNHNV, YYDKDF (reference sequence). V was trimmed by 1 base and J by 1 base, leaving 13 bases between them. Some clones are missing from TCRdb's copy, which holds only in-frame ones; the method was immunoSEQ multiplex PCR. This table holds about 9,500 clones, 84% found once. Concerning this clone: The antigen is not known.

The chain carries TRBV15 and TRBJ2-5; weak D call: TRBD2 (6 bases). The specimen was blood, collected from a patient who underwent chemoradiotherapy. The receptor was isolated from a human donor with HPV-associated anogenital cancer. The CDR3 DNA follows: TGTGCCACCAGCAGAGCATACGGGGGTCCCCAAGAGACCCAGTACTTC. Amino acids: CATSRAYGGPQETQYF.